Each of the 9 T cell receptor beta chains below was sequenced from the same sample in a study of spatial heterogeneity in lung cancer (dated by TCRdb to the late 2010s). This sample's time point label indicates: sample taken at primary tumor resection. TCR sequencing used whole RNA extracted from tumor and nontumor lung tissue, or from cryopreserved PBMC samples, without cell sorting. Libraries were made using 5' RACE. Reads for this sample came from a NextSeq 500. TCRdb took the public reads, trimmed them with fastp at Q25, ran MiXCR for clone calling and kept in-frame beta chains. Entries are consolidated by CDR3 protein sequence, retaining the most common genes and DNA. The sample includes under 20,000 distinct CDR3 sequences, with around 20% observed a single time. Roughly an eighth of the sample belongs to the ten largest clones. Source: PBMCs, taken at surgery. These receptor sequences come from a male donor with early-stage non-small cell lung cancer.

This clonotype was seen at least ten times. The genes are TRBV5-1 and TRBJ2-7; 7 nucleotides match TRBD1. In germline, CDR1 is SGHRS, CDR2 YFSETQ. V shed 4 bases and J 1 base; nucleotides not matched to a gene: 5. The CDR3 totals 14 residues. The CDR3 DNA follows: TGCGCCAGCAGCCGACAGGGAACTTCCTACGAGCAGTACTTC. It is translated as CASSRQGTSYEQYF.

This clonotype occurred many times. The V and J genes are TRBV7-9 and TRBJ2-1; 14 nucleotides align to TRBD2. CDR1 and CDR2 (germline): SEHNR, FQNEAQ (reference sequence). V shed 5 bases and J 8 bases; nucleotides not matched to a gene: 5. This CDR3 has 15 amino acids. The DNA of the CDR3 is TGTGCCAGCAGCCTTGGACTAGCGGGGGGCCATGAGCAGTTCTTC. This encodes CASSLGLAGGHEQFF.

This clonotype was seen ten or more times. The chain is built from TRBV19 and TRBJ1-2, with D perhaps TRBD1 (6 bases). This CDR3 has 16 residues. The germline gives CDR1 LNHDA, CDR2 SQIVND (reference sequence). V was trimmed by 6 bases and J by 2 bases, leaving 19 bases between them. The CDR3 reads CASSKPSGTSNYGYTF. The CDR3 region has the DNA TGTGCCAGTAGCAAACCCTCCGGGACATCAAACTATGGCTACACCTTC.

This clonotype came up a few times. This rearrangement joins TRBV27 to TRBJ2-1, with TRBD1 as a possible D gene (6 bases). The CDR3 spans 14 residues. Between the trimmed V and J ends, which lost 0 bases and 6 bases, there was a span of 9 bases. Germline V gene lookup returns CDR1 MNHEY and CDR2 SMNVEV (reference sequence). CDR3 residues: CASSLSSRGNEQFF. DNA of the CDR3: TGTGCCAGCAGTTTATCTAGCAGGGGCAATGAGCAGTTCTTC.

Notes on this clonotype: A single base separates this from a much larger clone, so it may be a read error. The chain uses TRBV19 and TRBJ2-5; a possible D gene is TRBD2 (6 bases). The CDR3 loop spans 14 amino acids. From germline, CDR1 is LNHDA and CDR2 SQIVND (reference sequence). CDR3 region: CASSIWTTDKTQNF. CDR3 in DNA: TGTGCCAGTAGTATTTGGACTACGGATAAGACCCAGAACTTC.

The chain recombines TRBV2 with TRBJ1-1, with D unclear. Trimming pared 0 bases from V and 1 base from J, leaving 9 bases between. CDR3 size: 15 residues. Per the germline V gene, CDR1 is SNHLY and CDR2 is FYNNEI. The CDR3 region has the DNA TGTGCCAGCAGTGAAGCGGGTCTAAAGAACACTGAAGCTTTCTTT. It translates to CASSEAGLKNTEAFF.

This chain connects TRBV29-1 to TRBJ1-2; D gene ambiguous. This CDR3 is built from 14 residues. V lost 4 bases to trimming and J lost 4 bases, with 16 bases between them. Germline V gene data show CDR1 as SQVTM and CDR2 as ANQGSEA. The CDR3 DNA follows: TGCAGCGTTGCGGCGAACCGAGGGTCCTATGGCTACACCTTC. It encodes CSVAANRGSYGYTF.

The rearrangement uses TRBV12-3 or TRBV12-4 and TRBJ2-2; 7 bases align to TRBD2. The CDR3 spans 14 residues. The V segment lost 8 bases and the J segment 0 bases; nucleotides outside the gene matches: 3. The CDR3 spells CASGDYPNTGELFF. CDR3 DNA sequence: TGTGCCAGCGGGGACTACCCGAACACCGGGGAGCTGTTTTTT.

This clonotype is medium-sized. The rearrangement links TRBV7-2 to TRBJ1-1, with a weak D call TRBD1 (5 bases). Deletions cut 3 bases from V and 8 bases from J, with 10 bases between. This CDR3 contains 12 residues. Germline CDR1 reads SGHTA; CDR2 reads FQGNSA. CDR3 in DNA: TGTGCCAGCAGCTTCGGGGGAGGAGAAGCTTTCTTT. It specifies CASSFGGGEAFF. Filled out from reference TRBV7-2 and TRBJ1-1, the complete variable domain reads GAGVSQSPSNKVTEKGKDVELRCDPISGHTALYWYRQSLGQGLEFLIYFQGNSAPDKSGLPSDRFSAERTGGSVSTLTIQRTQQEDSAVYLCASSFGGGEAFFGQGTRLTVV.